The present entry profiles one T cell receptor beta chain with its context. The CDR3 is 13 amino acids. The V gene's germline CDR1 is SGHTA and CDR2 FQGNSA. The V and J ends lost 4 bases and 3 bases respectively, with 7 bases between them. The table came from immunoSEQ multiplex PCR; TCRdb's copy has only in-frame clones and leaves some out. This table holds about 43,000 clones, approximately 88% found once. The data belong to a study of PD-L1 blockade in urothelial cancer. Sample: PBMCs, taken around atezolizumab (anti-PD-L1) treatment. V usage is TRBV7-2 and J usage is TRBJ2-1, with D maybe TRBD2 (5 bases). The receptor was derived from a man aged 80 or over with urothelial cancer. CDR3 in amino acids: CASSSDFYNEQFF. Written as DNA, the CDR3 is TGTGCCAGCAGCTCGGACTTCTACAATGAGCAGTTCTTC.